This T cell receptor beta chain comes out of a study of T-cell reconstitution after alpha-beta-depleted transplantation in children. This clonotype was counted at least ten times. The library targeted TCRbeta and was prepared with unique molecular identifiers. TCRdb passed the PCR reads through MiXCR, listing each CDR3 protein once. In the table there are about 600,000 distinct CDR3 sequences, roughly 13% of which are singletons. The germline V and J ends were trimmed by 2 bases and 3 bases, with 13 bases remaining between them. CDR3 length: 14 residues. The germline V gene encodes CDR1 SQVTM and CDR2 ANQGSEA.

This chain connects TRBV29-1 to TRBJ1-2; D remains unclear. The sequencing used PBMCs, mostly from graft donor cells, collected 360 days after TCRalphabeta/CD19-depleted stem cell transplant. This TCR was recovered from a male patient younger than 18 who had a stem cell transplant for acute myeloid leukemia, so the T cells may come from the graft donor. Here the CDR3 DNA reads TGCAGCGTTGAAAGGAGAGTGTTGGACTATGGCTACACCTTC. Amino acids: CSVERRVLDYGYTF.